This T cell receptor beta chain is drawn from a study of technical replicates of blood from several donors. Clones were sequenced by immunoSEQ multiplex PCR, and TCRdb holds only the in-frame ones, with some missing. This sample yields around 93,000 clones, of which approximately 94% are seen a single time; over 0.25% belongs to the top ten. Looked up from germline, CDR1 is SGHDT and CDR2 is YYEEEE. V shed 2 bases, J shed 11 bases, and the junction held 13 bases outside the gene matches. This CDR3 comprises 14 residues. The rearrangement links TRBV5-6 to TRBJ2-7; 7 bases agree with TRBD2. Sequencing was done on a sample of T cells isolated from PBMCs. This clonotype was sampled from a human donor in good health. CDR3 in DNA: TGTGCCAGCAGCTTCAATGATGGGTCTGGGAGGGAGTACTTC. As protein: CASSFNDGSGREYF.